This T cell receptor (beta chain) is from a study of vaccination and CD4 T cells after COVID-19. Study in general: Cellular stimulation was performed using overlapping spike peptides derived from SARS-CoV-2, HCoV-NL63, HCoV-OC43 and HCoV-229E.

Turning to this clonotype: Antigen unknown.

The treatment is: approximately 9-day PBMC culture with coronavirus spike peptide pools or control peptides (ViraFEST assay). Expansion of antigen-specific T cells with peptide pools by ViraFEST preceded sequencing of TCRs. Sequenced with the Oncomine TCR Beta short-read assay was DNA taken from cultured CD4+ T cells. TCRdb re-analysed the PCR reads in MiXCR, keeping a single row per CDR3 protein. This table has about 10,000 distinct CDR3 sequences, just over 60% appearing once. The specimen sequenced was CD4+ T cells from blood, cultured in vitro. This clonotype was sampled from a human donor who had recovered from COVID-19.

The CDR3 reads CSARNQITYNEQFF. The CDR3 bases are TGCAGTGCTAGAAATCAGATTACTTACAATGAGCAGTTCTTC. J is TRBJ2-1 and V is TRBV20-1; D is ambiguous. The CDR3 sequence is 14 residues long. The V end was cut by 2 bases, the J end by 4 bases, with 12 bases between. CDR1 and CDR2 from the germline V gene are DFQATT and SNEGSKA (reference sequence).